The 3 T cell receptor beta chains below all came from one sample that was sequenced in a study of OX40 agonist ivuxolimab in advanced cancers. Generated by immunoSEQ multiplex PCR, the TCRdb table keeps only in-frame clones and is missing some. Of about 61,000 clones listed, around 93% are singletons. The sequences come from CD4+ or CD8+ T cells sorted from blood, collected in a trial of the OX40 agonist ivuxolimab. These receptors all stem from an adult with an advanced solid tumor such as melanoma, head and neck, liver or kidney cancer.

CDR3 sequence: CASSYFVGGTDTQYF. Written as DNA, the CDR3 is TGTGCCAGCAGTTATTTTGTGGGCGGCACAGATACGCAGTATTTT. V is TRBV6-5 and J is TRBJ2-3, with unresolved D. Trimming left V 3 bases short and J 1 base short, with 11 bases between. CDR1 and CDR2 (germline): MNHEY, SVGAGI. The CDR3 length is 15 residues.

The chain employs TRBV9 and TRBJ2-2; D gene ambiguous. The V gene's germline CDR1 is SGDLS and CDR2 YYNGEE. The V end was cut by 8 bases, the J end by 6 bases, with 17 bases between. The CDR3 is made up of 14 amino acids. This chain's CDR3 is CASSSFGGAGELFF. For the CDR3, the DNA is TGTGCCAGTAGTTCCTTCGGCGGAGCCGGGGAGCTGTTTTTT. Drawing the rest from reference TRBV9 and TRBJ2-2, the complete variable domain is DSGVTQTPKHLITATGQRVTLRCSPRSGDLSVYWYQQSLDQGLQFLIQYYNGEERAKGNILERFSAQQFPDLHSELNLSSLELGDSALYFCASSSFGGAGELFFGEGSRLTVL.

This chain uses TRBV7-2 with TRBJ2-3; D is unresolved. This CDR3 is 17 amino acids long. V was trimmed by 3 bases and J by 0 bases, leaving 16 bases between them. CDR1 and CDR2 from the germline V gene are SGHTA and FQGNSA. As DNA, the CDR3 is TGTGCCAGCAGCTTTGCCAGCCGTTATTCTAGCACAGATACGCAGTATTTT. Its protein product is CASSFASRYSSTDTQYF.